These 8 T cell receptor beta chains came from one sample sequenced in a study of spatial heterogeneity in lung cancer. Stated time point: sample taken at primary tumor resection. In each case, whole RNA from tumor, nontumor lung or frozen PBMC was sequenced unsorted. TCRdb analysed the 5' RACE reads with MiXCR anew, one entry per CDR3 protein. The table records about 82,000 distinct CDR3 sequences, roughly 12% of them present only once. The sequenced sample was PBMCs, obtained at surgery. The receptors here all came from a male donor with early-stage non-small cell lung cancer.

This rearrangement joins TRBV2 to TRBJ1-5; D is undetermined. The CDR3 spans 15 residues. Per the germline V gene, CDR1 is SNHLY and CDR2 is FYNNEI. V was cut by 2 bases and J by 5 bases, with 13 bases left in between. The CDR3 nucleotides read TGTGCCAGCAGTGAAATCCGGACGGGCGATCAGCCCCAGCATTTT. Its translation: CASSEIRTGDQPQHF.

This clonotype was seen repeatedly, ten times or more. The chain recombines TRBV13 with TRBJ2-3; tentatively, D is TRBD2 (6 bases). Looked up from germline, CDR1 is PRHDT and CDR2 is FYEKMQ (reference sequence). V shed 5 bases and J shed 2 bases, with 20 bases lying between them. This CDR3 has 17 residues. The CDR3 region is CASSVTNGAGFTDTQYF. The CDR3 DNA reads as TGTGCCAGCAGCGTCACCAACGGGGCGGGGTTCACAGATACGCAGTATTTT.

This clonotype was picked up many times. The chain employs TRBV29-1 and TRBJ1-4; D possibly corresponds to TRBD1 (6 bases). This CDR3 is 11 amino acids long. V was pared by 3 bases and J by 8 bases, with 7 bases between. The germline V gene encodes CDR1 SQVTM and CDR2 ANQGSEA. In DNA form, the CDR3 reads TGCAGCGTTGAGGGGGCAGAAAAACTGTTTTTT. Translation gives CSVEGAEKLFF.

There are a few counts of this clonotype. The rearrangement links TRBV5-1 to TRBJ2-1, with 12 bases lining up with TRBD1. This CDR3 spans 15 amino acids. The J segment lost 7 bases and the V segment lost 2 bases, leaving 4 bases of the junction unmatched. Germline V gives CDR1 SGHRS, CDR2 YFSETQ. CDR3 in amino acids: CASSFRDRGLNEQFF. CDR3 coding DNA: TGCGCCAGCAGCTTCCGGGACAGGGGGCTTAATGAGCAGTTCTTC.

This clonotype was detected a few times. The V and J genes are TRBV27 and TRBJ1-6; D is undetermined. Between the trimmed V and J ends, which lost 5 bases and 5 bases, there was a span of 13 bases. Germline CDR1 reads MNHEY; CDR2 reads SMNVEV (reference sequence). This CDR3 region has 15 residues. CDR3 loop: CASSRIADHNSPLHF. The CDR3 bases are TGTGCCAGCAGTCGGATTGCGGACCATAATTCACCCCTCCACTTT.

This clonotype was detected only a few times. The genes are TRBV5-6 and TRBJ2-7, with 7 positions matching TRBD2. V was clipped by 4 bases and J by 7 bases; unmatched bases: 14. This CDR3 region has 15 residues. The V gene's germline CDR1 is SGHDT and CDR2 YYEEEE. In DNA form, the CDR3 reads TGTGCCAGCAGCCTTAAGGGGAGGGCCCTCTGGGAGCAGTACTTC. This translates into CASSLKGRALWEQYF.

This clonotype was detected only a few times. The V and J genes are TRBV10-3 and TRBJ1-5; D is unclear. CDR1 is ENHRY and CDR2 is SYGVKD in the germline V gene. Trimming removed 7 bases from V and 0 bases from J, with 10 bases in between. The CDR3 is 14 amino acids. The CDR3 sequence is CAINKEYSNQPQHF. The CDR3 DNA is TGTGCCATCAACAAAGAATATAGCAATCAGCCCCAGCATTTT.

Written as DNA, the CDR3 is TGTGCCATCAGATACAGGGAGAACACTGAAGCTTTCTTT. It is translated as CAIRYRENTEAFF. V and J are TRBV10-3 and TRBJ1-1, with a possible D match to TRBD1 (6 bases). Trimming left V 6 bases short and J 1 base short, with 9 bases between. From germline, CDR1 is ENHRY and CDR2 SYGVKD. This CDR3 is 13 amino acids long.